This T cell receptor (beta chain) was sequenced for a study of T cells in localized non-small cell lung cancer. CDR1 and CDR2 (germline): SEHNR, FQNEAQ (reference sequence). This CDR3 has 14 amino acids. The V end was cut by 1 base, the J end by 4 bases, with 8 bases between. Some clones are missing from TCRdb's copy, which holds only in-frame ones; the method was immunoSEQ multiplex PCR. Here the sample spans tens of thousands of clones, around 90% being singletons. This clone was counted once. Its antigen is still unknown. Study results and limitations: Peak T cell clonality was found in uninvolved adjacent lung, exceeding tumor. Because sequencing included only one region (of the tumor), heterogeneity remains possible. Blood T cell density predicted longer survival; adjacent-lung clonality, shorter. A median roughly 57 of the top 100 tumor clones appeared in adjacent lung.

This receptor was identified in a man aged 35 to 69 with stage III lung adenocarcinoma. The specimen comprised peripheral blood mononuclear cells, sampled before any cancer treatment. This chain links TRBV7-9 with TRBJ1-5; D is undetermined. CDR3 DNA: TGTGCCAGCAGCTTAGAAGGAGGGAATCAGCCCCAGCATTTT. This translates into CASSLEGGNQPQHF.